This TCR beta chain originates from a study of glioma-infiltrating T cells. Regarding the study as a whole: Very few CDR3 sequences were shared between tissue and blood. Tissue-blood divergence was below expectation in non-neoplastic patients, above in gliomas.

TCR alpha and beta CDR3 regions were amplified from RNA using iRepertoire nested multiplex PCR. Input was roughly 100-450 ng of tissue mRNA or PBMC total RNA. TCRdb used MiXCR to reprocess the multiplex PCR reads, holding one entry per CDR3 protein. The data show 170,000 or so distinct CDR3 sequences, around 40% seen once. The table lists this clonotype with a few counts. Its target is not known. Germline assignment: CDR1 SGDLS and CDR2 YYNGEE. The length of the CDR3 is 14 residues. V was trimmed by 2 bases and J by 2 bases, leaving 10 bases between them. The chain is built from TRBV9 and TRBJ2-5; no clear D. Material: glioma tissue, nonneoplastic brain tissue, or PBMCs (not recorded which). The receptor was derived from a human donor with low-grade glioma or glioblastoma, undergoing nonglioma brain surgery, or in good health (not recorded which). This chain's CDR3 is CASSVRPNQETQYF. The CDR3 coding sequence is TGTGCCAGCAGCGTCCGCCCCAATCAAGAGACCCAGTACTTC.